The entry that follows covers one T cell receptor (beta chain) sequence. The antigen is unknown. TCRdb reanalysed the reads using MiXCR and keeps one entry per CDR3 protein. The sample lists approximately 150,000 distinct CDR3 sequences, about 20% occurring once. The sample comes from a study of T cell repertoires in cytomegalovirus infection. Study at large: A matching HLA type, together with CMV infection, was signaled by public TCR beta signatures. Regarding the study as a whole: HLA-C-restricted CMV-specific TCR beta clonotypes were dominant in the ex vivo response.

The input for sequencing was CD8+ T cells from cultured PBMCs, taken from culture after CMV antigen stimulation. The sequence came from a human donor in good health (CMV status not recorded). Some clones in this sample may be carry-over from other donors' samples.

The CDR3 reads CASSVTLGRPSANTGELFF. The CDR3 DNA reads as TGTGCCAGCAGCGTAACTTTGGGACGTCCATCTGCGAACACCGGGGAGCTGTTTTTT. This rearrangement joins TRBV7-8 to TRBJ2-2; TRBD1 or TRBD2 may be the D gene (5 bases each). The CDR3 extends over 19 amino acids. Germline CDR1 SGHVS, CDR2 FQNEAQ. V lost 5 bases and J lost 0, with 22 bases in between. Supplemented by reference TRBV7-8 and TRBJ2-2, the full variable domain reads GAGVSQSPRYKVAKRGQDVALRCDPISGHVSLFWYQQALGQGPEFLTYFQNEAQLDKSGLPSDRFFAERPEGSVSTLKIQRTQQEDSAVYLCASSVTLGRPSANTGELFFGEGSRLTVL.